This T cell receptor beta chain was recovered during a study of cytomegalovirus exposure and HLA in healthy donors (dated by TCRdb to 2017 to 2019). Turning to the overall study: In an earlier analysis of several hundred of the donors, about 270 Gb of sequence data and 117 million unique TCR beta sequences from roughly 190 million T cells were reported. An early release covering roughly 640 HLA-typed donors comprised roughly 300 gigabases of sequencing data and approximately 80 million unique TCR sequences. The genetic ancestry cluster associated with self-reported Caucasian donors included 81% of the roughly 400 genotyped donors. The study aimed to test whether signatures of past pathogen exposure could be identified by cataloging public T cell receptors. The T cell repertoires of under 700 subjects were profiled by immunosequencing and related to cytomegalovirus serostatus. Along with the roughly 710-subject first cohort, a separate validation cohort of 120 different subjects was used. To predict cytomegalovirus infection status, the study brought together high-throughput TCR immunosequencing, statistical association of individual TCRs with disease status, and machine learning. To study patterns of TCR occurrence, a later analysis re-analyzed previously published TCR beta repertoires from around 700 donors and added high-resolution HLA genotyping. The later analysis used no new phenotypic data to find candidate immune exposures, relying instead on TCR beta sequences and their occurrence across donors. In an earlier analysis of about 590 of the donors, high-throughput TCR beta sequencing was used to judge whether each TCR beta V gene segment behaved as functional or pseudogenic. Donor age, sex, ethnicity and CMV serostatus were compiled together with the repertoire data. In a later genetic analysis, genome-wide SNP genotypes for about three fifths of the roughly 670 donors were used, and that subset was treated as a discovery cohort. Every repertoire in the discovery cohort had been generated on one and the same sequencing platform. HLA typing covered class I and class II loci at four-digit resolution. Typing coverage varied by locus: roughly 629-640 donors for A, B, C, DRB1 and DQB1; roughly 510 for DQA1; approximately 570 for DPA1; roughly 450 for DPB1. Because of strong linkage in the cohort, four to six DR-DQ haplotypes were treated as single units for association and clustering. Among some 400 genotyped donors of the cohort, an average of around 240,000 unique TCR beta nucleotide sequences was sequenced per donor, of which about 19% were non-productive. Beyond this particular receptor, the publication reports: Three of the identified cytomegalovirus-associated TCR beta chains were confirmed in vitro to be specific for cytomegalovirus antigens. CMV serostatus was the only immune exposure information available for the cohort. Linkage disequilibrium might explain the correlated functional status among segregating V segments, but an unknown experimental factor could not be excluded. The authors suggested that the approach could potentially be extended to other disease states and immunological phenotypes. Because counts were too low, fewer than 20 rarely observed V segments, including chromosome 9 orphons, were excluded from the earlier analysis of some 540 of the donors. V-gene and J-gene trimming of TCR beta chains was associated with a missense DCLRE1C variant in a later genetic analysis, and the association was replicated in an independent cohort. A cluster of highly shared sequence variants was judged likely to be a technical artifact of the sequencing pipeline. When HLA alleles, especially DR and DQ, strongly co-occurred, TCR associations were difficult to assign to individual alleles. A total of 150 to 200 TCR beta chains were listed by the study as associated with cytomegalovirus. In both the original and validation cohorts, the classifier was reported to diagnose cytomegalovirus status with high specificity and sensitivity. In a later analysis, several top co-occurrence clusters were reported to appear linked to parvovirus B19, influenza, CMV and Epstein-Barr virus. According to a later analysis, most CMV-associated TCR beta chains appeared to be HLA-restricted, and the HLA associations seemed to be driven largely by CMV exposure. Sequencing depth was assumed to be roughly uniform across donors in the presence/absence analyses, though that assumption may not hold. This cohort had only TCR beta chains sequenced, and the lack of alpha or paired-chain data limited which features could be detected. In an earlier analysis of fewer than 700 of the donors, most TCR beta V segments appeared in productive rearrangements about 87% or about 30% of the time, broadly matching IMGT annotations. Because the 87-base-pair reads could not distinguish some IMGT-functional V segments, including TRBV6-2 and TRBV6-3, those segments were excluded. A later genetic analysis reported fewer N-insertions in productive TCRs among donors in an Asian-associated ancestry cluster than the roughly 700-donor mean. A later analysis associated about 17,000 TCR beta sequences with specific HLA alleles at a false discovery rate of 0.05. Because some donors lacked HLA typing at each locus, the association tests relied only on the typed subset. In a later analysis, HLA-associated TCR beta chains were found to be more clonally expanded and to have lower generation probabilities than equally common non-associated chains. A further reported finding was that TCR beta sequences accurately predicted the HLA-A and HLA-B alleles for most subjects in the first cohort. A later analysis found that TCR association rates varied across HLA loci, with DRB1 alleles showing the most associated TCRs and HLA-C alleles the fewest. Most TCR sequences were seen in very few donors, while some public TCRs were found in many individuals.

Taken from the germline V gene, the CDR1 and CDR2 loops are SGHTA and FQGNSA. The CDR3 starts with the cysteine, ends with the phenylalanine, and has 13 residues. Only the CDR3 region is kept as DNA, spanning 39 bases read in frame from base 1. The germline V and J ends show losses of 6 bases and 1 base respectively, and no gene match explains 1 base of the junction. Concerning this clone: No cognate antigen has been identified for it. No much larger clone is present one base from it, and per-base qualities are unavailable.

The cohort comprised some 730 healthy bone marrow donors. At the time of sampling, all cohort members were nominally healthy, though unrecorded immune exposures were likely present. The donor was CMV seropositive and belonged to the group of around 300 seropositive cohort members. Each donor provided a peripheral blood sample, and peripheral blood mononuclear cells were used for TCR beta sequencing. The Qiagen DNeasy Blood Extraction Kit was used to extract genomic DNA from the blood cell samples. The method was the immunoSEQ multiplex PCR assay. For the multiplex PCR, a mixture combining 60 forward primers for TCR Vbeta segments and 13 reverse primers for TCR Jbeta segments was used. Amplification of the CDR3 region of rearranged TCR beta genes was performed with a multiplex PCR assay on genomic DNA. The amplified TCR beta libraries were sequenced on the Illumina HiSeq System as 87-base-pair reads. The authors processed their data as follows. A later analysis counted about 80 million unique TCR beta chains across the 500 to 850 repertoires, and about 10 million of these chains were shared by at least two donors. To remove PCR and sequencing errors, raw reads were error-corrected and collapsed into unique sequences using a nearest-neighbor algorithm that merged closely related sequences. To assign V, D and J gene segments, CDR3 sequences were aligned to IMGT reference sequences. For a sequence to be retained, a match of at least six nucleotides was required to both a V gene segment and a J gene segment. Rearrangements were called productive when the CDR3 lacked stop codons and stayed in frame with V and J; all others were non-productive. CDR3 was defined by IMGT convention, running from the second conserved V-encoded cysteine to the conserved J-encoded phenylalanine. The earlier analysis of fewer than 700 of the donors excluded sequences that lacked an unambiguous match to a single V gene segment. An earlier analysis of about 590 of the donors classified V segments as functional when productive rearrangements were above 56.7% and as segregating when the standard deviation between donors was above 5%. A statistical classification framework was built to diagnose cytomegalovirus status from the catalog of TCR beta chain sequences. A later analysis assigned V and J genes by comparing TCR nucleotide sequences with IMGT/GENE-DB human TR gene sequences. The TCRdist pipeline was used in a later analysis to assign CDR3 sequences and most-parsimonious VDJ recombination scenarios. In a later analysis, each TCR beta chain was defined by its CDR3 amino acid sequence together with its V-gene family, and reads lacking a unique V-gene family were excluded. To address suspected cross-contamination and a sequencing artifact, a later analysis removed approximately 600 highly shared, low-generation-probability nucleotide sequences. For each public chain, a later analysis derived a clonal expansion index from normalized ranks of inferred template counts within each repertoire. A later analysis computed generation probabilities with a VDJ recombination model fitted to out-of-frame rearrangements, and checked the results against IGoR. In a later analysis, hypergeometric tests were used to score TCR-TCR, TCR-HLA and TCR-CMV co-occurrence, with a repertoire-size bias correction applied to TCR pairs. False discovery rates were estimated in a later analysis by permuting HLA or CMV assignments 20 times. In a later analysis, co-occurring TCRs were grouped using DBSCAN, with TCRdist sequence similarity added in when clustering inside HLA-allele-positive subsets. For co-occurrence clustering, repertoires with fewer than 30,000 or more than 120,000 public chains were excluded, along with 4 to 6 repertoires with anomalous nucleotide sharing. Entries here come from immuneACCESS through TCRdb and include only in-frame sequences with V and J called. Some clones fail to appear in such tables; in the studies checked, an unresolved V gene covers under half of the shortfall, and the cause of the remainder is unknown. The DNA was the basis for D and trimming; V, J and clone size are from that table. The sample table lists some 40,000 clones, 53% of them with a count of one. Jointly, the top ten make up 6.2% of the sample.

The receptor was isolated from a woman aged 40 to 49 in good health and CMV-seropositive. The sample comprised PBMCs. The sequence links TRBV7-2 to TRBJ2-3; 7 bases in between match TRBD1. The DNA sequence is TGTGCCAGCAGAGGACAGGGCACAGATACGCAGTATTTT. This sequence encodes CASRGQGTDTQYF.